This entry lists 8 T cell receptor beta chains sequenced from one sample in a study of blood T cell repertoires in COVID-19. The repertoire was sequenced with immunoSEQ multiplex PCR; TCRdb's copy has only in-frame clones and lacks some. The sample yields 90,000 to 120,000 clones, just over 85% seen once. Input material: peripheral blood. The receptors come from a human donor in a cohort sampled during active COVID-19.

The chain combines TRBV5-1 with TRBJ1-6; 9 bases agree with TRBD1. The CDR3 covers 16 residues. Per the germline V gene, CDR1 is SGHRS and CDR2 is YFSETQ. Losses at the gene ends were 4 bases for V and 7 bases for J; bases not matched to a gene: 9. The CDR3 coding sequence is TGCGCCAGCAGCGTGGGACAGGGCGCAAAGAATTCACCCCTCCACTTT. Its protein is CASSVGQGAKNSPLHF.

This clone was counted between two and nine times. The rearrangement joins TRBV6-6 to TRBJ1-2; D is possibly TRBD1 (5 bases). V was shortened by 2 bases and J by 8 bases, with 12 bases between the two germline ends. The germline gives CDR1 MNHNY, CDR2 SVGAGI (reference sequence). CDR3 length: 13 residues. This chain's CDR3 is CASSYVGLQGYTF. In DNA form, the CDR3 reads TGTGCCAGCAGTTACGTGGGACTCCAGGGCTACACCTTC.

The chain couples TRBV5-1 to TRBJ1-1; no clear D. Germline V gene sequence: CDR1 SGHRS, CDR2 YFSETQ. The CDR3 totals 13 residues. Trimming shortened V by 2 bases and J by 7 bases, and 12 bases separated the two germline ends. The CDR3: CASSFLTGVEAFF. CDR3 nucleotide sequence: TGCGCCAGCAGCTTCTTGACCGGAGTTGAAGCTTTCTTT.

The chain carries TRBV2 and TRBJ1-6, with D possibly TRBD1 on 5 matching bases. Trimming stripped 5 bases from V and 7 bases from J, with 12 bases between. Germline V lookup: CDR1 SNHLY, CDR2 FYNNEI. The CDR3 extends over 14 amino acids. DNA for the CDR3: TGTGCCAGCAGTCCACAGGTAGAGAATTCACCCCTCCACTTT. Amino acid sequence: CASSPQVENSPLHF.

The rearrangement links TRBV9 to TRBJ1-2; unclear D gene. Germline V gene data show CDR1 as SGDLS and CDR2 as YYNGEE. The CDR3 spans 16 residues. Trimming left V 3 bases short and J 4 bases short, with 19 bases between. CDR3: CASSGGPADPRYGYTF. CDR3 nucleotide sequence: TGTGCCAGCAGCGGAGGCCCAGCGGACCCCCGCTATGGCTACACCTTC.

The rearrangement links TRBV18 to TRBJ2-2; D gene ambiguous. Trimming stripped 0 bases from V and 6 bases from J, with 11 bases between. The germline CDR1 and CDR2 sequences are KGHSH and LQKENI. The CDR3 runs 15 residues. This chain's CDR3 is CASSPPFGSAGELFF. As DNA, the CDR3 is TGTGCCAGCTCACCACCGTTCGGGTCGGCCGGGGAGCTGTTTTTT.

The gene calls are TRBV7-2 and TRBJ2-7; D gene unclear. This CDR3 has 14 residues. Trimming cost V 1 base and J 0 bases, with 7 bases left between them. Germline CDR1 reads SGHTA; CDR2 reads FQGNSA. DNA for the CDR3: TGTGCCAGCAGCTTAGTTGGCAGCTCCTACGAGCAGTACTTC. Residues: CASSLVGSSYEQYF.

V and J are TRBV27 and TRBJ2-6, with a weak D call TRBD2 (5 bases). This CDR3 has 14 amino acids. Germline values: CDR1 MNHEY, CDR2 SMNVEV (reference sequence). V lost 6 bases and J lost 3, with 9 bases in between. The CDR3, as DNA: TGTGCCAGCAGCGGGGTTGGTGGGGCCAACGTCCTGACTTTC. It yields the protein CASSGVGGANVLTF.